This note documents a single T cell receptor (beta chain) sequence. The sample is drawn from a study of T cell responses to AZD1222 COVID-19 vaccine. Study information: It was second doses at about 4 or about 12 weeks that were pooled.

The CDR3 extends over 13 amino acids. The germline V gene encodes CDR1 SGHAT and CDR2 FQNNGV. Trimming took 5 bases from V and 5 from J, leaving 13 bases between them. Produced via immunoSEQ multiplex PCR; TCRdb's table is partial and in-frame only. In the table there are around 100,000 clones, roughly 93% of which are singletons. The sequencing here drew on peripheral blood, taken on day 0 of AZD1222 vaccination. This sequence originates from an adult in good health. The V gene is TRBV11-2, the J gene TRBJ2-7; either TRBD1 or TRBD2 may supply D (5 bases each). The CDR3 coding sequence is TGTGCCAGCAGCCCGGGACGTATAGACGAGCAGTACTTC. Translated: CASSPGRIDEQYF.